These 29 T cell receptor beta chains originate from one sample sequenced in a study of T-cell reconstitution after alpha-beta-depleted transplantation in children. It was with unique molecular identifiers that the TCRbeta library was prepared. TCRdb reprocessed the PCR reads with MiXCR, giving one entry per CDR3 protein. The data contain about 980,000 distinct CDR3 sequences, roughly 31% of them singletons. This sample comprised PBMCs, mostly from graft donor cells, obtained 360 days after TCRalphabeta/CD19-depleted stem cell transplant. The receptors come from a boy under three years old who had a stem cell transplant for SCID, so the T cells may come from the graft donor.

V and J are TRBV7-3 and TRBJ2-7; weak D call: TRBD2 (6 bases). V was pared by 1 base and J by 1 base, with 20 bases between. Germline V gene sequence: CDR1 SGHTA, CDR2 FQGTGA. The CDR3 runs to 18 residues. The CDR3 here is CASSLMNGGPSYSYEQYF. For the CDR3, the DNA is TGTGCCAGCAGCTTAATGAACGGGGGACCGTCCTATTCCTACGAGCAGTACTTC.

This clonotype has just a few counts. The chain carries TRBV12-3 or TRBV12-4 and TRBJ1-1; D remains ambiguous. The CDR3 is 15 residues long. V lost 1 base to trimming and J lost 1 base, with 10 bases between them. In DNA, the CDR3 is TGTGCCAGCAGTTTAGGGTACAGTTCGAACACTGAAGCTTTCTTT. Its translation: CASSLGYSSNTEAFF.

The chain employs TRBV6-2 or TRBV6-3 and TRBJ2-1; D unresolved. This CDR3 has 12 amino acids. V lost 2 bases, J lost 10 bases, and 9 bases lay in between. Germline-derived CDR1 and CDR2 are MNHEY and SVGEGT. The CDR3 here is CASSYPPREQFF. CDR3 DNA sequence: TGTGCCAGCAGTTACCCCCCCAGAGAGCAGTTCTTC.

The genes are TRBV29-1 and TRBJ1-6, with unresolved D. CDR1 SQVTM and CDR2 ANQGSEA come from the germline V gene. The length of the CDR3 is 11 residues. The V end was cut by 4 bases, the J end by 12 bases, with 10 bases between. CDR3: CSVGNPEPLHF. The DNA of the CDR3 is TGCAGCGTTGGCAATCCTGAACCCCTCCACTTT.

The V call is TRBV6-2 or TRBV6-3, the J call TRBJ2-3; no clear D. The CDR3 has 14 residues. The germline gives CDR1 MNHEY, CDR2 SVGEGT. The ends were cut back, 7 bases at V and 2 bases at J, with 13 bases in the middle. The CDR3 spells CASTPLGSTDTQYF. CDR3 in DNA: TGTGCCAGCACCCCGTTGGGATCCACAGATACGCAGTATTTT.

Ten or more counts support this clonotype. This rearrangement joins TRBV20-1 to TRBJ1-5; a weak D match, TRBD1 (5 bases). This CDR3 spans 12 amino acids. Trimming removed 5 bases at V and 3 bases at J, with 8 bases between. Germline loops: CDR1 DFQATT, CDR2 SNEGSKA (reference sequence). The CDR3 reads CSAGDFNQPQHF. The CDR3 DNA follows: TGCAGTGCTGGGGACTTCAATCAGCCCCAGCATTTT.

The V and J genes are TRBV11-2 and TRBJ2-3; 7 bases fit TRBD2. V shed 5 bases and J 6 bases; nucleotides not matched to a gene: 8. The CDR3 is 14 amino acids. The germline V gene encodes CDR1 SGHAT and CDR2 FQNNGV. In DNA form, the CDR3 reads TGTGCCAGCAGCAGTCTAGCGGCCCTCGATACGCAGTATTTT. Its protein product is CASSSLAALDTQYF.

The V call is TRBV20-1, the J call TRBJ2-5, with D tentatively TRBD2 (5 bases). V was trimmed by 8 bases and J by 5 bases, leaving 18 bases between them. Germline CDR1 reads DFQATT; CDR2 reads SNEGSKA (reference sequence). The CDR3 spans 13 residues. Here the CDR3 reads CSCTGVTGETQYF. CDR3 nucleotide sequence: TGCAGTTGCACGGGTGTTACGGGGGAGACCCAGTACTTC.

In this sample, this clonotype turned up many times. The chain carries TRBV12-3 or TRBV12-4 and TRBJ2-2; a possible D gene is TRBD2 (6 bases). Trimming cost V 6 bases and J 4 bases, with 9 bases left between them. This CDR3 spans 13 amino acids. CDR3 sequence (DNA): TGTGCCAGCAGGCAACTAGCCACCGGGGAGCTGTTTTTT. It yields the protein CASRQLATGELFF.

CDR3 in amino acids: CASSLLDGTDTQYF. For the CDR3, the DNA is TGTGCCAGCAGTCTTTTAGACGGCACAGATACGCAGTATTTT. The rearrangement links TRBV12-3 or TRBV12-4 to TRBJ2-3; D not certain. With 5 bases removed from V and 1 base from J, the gap between germline ends came to 10 bases. This CDR3 is built from 14 residues.

This clonotype came up a few times. The chain employs TRBV28 and TRBJ2-7, with no clear D. Deletions cut 10 bases from V and 2 bases from J, with 18 bases between. Germline V gene data show CDR1 as MDHEN and CDR2 as SYDVKM. The CDR3 runs 14 residues. The CDR3 sequence: CATSLMGETYEQYF. CDR3 coding DNA: TGTGCCACATCTCTCATGGGCGAAACCTACGAGCAGTACTTC.

The chain is built from TRBV28 and TRBJ2-5; 11 bases agree with TRBD2. The CDR3 totals 19 residues. After removal of 1 base from V and 2 bases from J, the junction contained 12 bases not matched to a gene. Germline lookup yields CDR1 MDHEN and CDR2 SYDVKM. The CDR3 DNA follows: TGTGCCAGCAGTTTATCACCGGGACTAGCGGCCTTAAATCAAGAGACCCAGTACTTC. It specifies CASSLSPGLAALNQETQYF.

In this sample, this clonotype turned up a few times. The V call is TRBV29-1, the J call TRBJ1-4; 7 nucleotides line up with TRBD1. The germline CDR1 and CDR2 sequences are SQVTM and ANQGSEA. The ends lost 4 bases at V and 8 bases at J; junction bases unmatched: 10. The CDR3 contains 14 residues. CDR3 DNA: TGCAGCGTTGGCAATGGGACAGTCGGGGAAAAACTGTTTTTT. This encodes CSVGNGTVGEKLFF. Using reference TRBV29-1 and TRBJ1-4 for the parts outside the CDR3, the full variable domain is SAVISQKPSRDICQRGTSLTIQCQVDSQVTMMFWYRQQPGQSLTLIATANQGSEATYESGFVIDKFPISRPNLTFSTLTVSNMSPEDSSIYLCSVGNGTVGEKLFFGSGTQLSVL.

The V gene is TRBV5-1, the J gene TRBJ2-4; D ambiguous. V lost 0 bases to trimming and J lost 0 bases, with 13 bases between them. Germline CDR1 is SGHRS and CDR2 is YFSETQ. CDR3 length equals 17 residues. CDR3 nucleotides: TGCGCCAGCAGCTTGGAGGGCTCTACTCTAGCCAAAAACATTCAGTACTTC. It encodes CASSLEGSTLAKNIQYF.

V gene TRBV5-1 combines with J gene TRBJ2-5; D may be TRBD1 (5 bases). Germline V gene lookup returns CDR1 SGHRS and CDR2 YFSETQ. V was shortened by 4 bases and J by 1 base, with 11 bases between the two germline ends. This CDR3 region has 14 residues. Here the CDR3 reads CASSQDTLQETQYF. The CDR3 DNA is TGCGCCAGCAGCCAGGACACACTCCAAGAGACCCAGTACTTC.

The chain joins TRBV5-1 to TRBJ1-1, with 8 bases matching TRBD1. The CDR3 is 16 residues long. The V gene's germline CDR1 is SGHRS and CDR2 YFSETQ. V was clipped by 2 bases and J by 5 bases; unmatched bases: 11. The CDR3: CASSFMAGGAGTEAFF. CDR3 in DNA: TGCGCCAGCAGCTTCATGGCAGGGGGCGCGGGGACTGAAGCTTTCTTT.

This clonotype was detected a few times. The V call is TRBV12-3 or TRBV12-4, the J call TRBJ1-5, with TRBD1 identical over 9 bases. Trimming at V came to 5 bases and at J to 7 bases, leaving 18 bases not matched to a gene. The CDR3 contains 18 residues. The CDR3 sequence is CASSPTGQGWAKRQPQHF. CDR3 sequence (DNA): TGTGCCAGCAGTCCCACGGGACAGGGCTGGGCGAAGAGGCAGCCCCAGCATTTT.

This clonotype was counted only a few times. This rearrangement joins TRBV12-3 or TRBV12-4 to TRBJ1-2; 11 bases line up with TRBD1. The CDR3 covers 13 residues. J lost 8 bases, V lost 5 bases, and 4 bases had no gene match. DNA of the CDR3: TGTGCCAGCAGTCACGGGACAGGGGGGGGCTACACCTTC. It specifies CASSHGTGGGYTF.

This clonotype was seen a handful of times. The V and J genes are TRBV2 and TRBJ2-7, with TRBD2 identical over 8 bases. The CDR3 has 16 residues. Germline V CDR1 and CDR2: SNHLY, FYNNEI. J was trimmed by 1 base and V by 0 bases; bases with no gene match: 5. The CDR3 region is CASSEAPSGRSYEQYF. The CDR3 region has the DNA TGTGCCAGCAGTGAAGCGCCAAGCGGGAGATCCTACGAGCAGTACTTC.

This clonotype was detected ten times or more. The gene calls are TRBV6-5 and TRBJ1-4, with no clear D. The germline CDR1 and CDR2 sequences are MNHEY and SVGAGI. Trimming cost V 2 bases and J 7 bases, with 11 bases left between them. There are 14 residues in the CDR3. CDR3 loop: CASSYEGEGEKLFF. The DNA of the CDR3 is TGTGCCAGCAGTTACGAAGGCGAGGGTGAAAAACTGTTTTTT.

The sample holds a few counts of this clonotype. The chain uses TRBV7-2 and TRBJ2-1; 9 positions match TRBD1. The CDR3 length is 13 residues. Trimming at V came to 8 bases and at J to 9 bases, leaving 8 bases not matched to a gene. The germline gives CDR1 SGHTA, CDR2 FQGNSA. CDR3 bases: TGTGCCAGCTCCTCACAGGGGGCGGGTGAGCAGTTCTTC. Protein sequence: CASSSQGAGEQFF. Drawing the rest from reference TRBV7-2 and TRBJ2-1, the complete variable domain is GAGVSQSPSNKVTEKGKDVELRCDPISGHTALYWYRQSLGQGLEFLIYFQGNSAPDKSGLPSDRFSAERTGGSVSTLTIQRTQQEDSAVYLCASSSQGAGEQFFGPGTRLTVL.

This clonotype was seen a few times. The genes are TRBV20-1 and TRBJ2-2; TRBD1 matches at 9 bases. There are 15 residues in the CDR3. The V and J ends lost 5 bases and 3 bases, in that order; junction bases with no gene match: 7. The V gene's germline CDR1 is DFQATT and CDR2 SNEGSKA (reference sequence). CDR3 bases: TGCAGTGCTCCCCTGAGGGACAGGGACACCGGGGAGCTGTTTTTT. This encodes CSAPLRDRDTGELFF.

This clonotype showed up just a few times. V and J are TRBV2 and TRBJ2-1, with TRBD2 identical over 11 bases. V was pared by 3 bases and J by 8 bases, with 9 bases of the junction left unmatched. CDR3 length: 16 residues. The V gene's germline CDR1 is SNHLY and CDR2 FYNNEI. CDR3 bases: TGTGCCAGCAGTGATCTTCGACTAGCGGGGTCCCATGAGCAGTTCTTC. Translating gives CASSDLRLAGSHEQFF.

The V and J genes are TRBV7-2 and TRBJ2-2; possible D gene TRBD1, 6 bases. Germline V gene lookup returns CDR1 SGHTA and CDR2 FQGNSA. V was trimmed by 6 bases and J by 4 bases, leaving 18 bases between them. The CDR3 is 16 residues long. The CDR3 DNA follows: TGTGCCAGCAGTTTTGGAGGACAGCTACCCACCGGGGAGCTGTTTTTT. It translates to CASSFGGQLPTGELFF. The full variable domain, rest sourced from reference TRBV7-2 and TRBJ2-2, is GAGVSQSPSNKVTEKGKDVELRCDPISGHTALYWYRQSLGQGLEFLIYFQGNSAPDKSGLPSDRFSAERTGGSVSTLTIQRTQQEDSAVYLCASSFGGQLPTGELFFGEGSRLTVL.

The chain has TRBV19 and TRBJ2-5, with 7 bases that match TRBD2. J lost 6 bases, V lost 4 bases, and 5 bases had no gene match. Germline V gene lookup returns CDR1 LNHDA and CDR2 SQIVND (reference sequence). This CDR3 has 13 residues. CDR3 nucleotides: TGTGCCAGTAGTACCGCGGGGGTGAAGACCCAGTACTTC. Translated: CASSTAGVKTQYF.

On this clonotype: Compared with germline, one end of the junction differs, possibly owing to a read error. This sequence joins TRBV12-3 or TRBV12-4 and TRBJ1-4; 9 bases fit TRBD1. The CDR3 spans 15 residues. The CDR3 DNA follows: TGCGCCAGCAGCCAAGGACAGGGGACTAATGAAAAACTGTTTTTT. Its protein is CASSQGQGTNEKLFF.

This rearrangement joins TRBV20-1 to TRBJ1-2, with TRBD1 matching 11 bases. CDR3 length: 13 amino acids. J was trimmed by 9 bases and V by 6 bases; bases with no gene match: 9. CDR1 and CDR2 from the germline V gene are DFQATT and SNEGSKA (reference sequence). The CDR3, as DNA: TGCAGTGCCCTGGAGGGACAGGGGGTGCGCTACACCTTC. This encodes CSALEGQGVRYTF.

This rearrangement joins TRBV18 to TRBJ2-7, with TRBD1 matching over 9 bases. V was pared by 6 bases and J by 1 base, with 22 bases of the junction left unmatched. This CDR3 contains 20 residues. CDR1 is KGHSH and CDR2 is LQKENI in the germline V gene. The CDR3: CASSPGLGQGIGDRSYEQYF. The CDR3 nucleotides are TGTGCCAGCTCCCCAGGGCTGGGACAGGGAATTGGGGATCGATCCTACGAGCAGTACTTC.

The V gene is TRBV4-1, the J gene TRBJ1-2; 7 bases are shared with TRBD1. The CDR3 consists of 15 residues. CDR1 and CDR2 from the germline V gene are MGHRA and YSYEKL. V lost 0 bases, J lost 4 bases, and 5 bases stayed unmatched. The CDR3 nucleotides are TGCGCCAGCAGCCAAGAGAGACAGGGCTTCTATGGCTACACCTTC. This codes for CASSQERQGFYGYTF.